This T cell receptor (beta chain) comes out of a study of CD8 T cells in Susac syndrome. cDNA came from roughly 0.5 to 1 ug RNA primed by random hexamers. TCRdb independently ran MiXCR on the immunoSEQ multiplex PCR reads; one entry per CDR3 protein. The sample includes around 100,000 distinct CDR3 sequences, 95% of them seen just once. The CDR3 extends over 16 amino acids. Losses at the gene ends were 1 base for V and 3 bases for J; bases not matched to a gene: 6. Germline lookup yields CDR1 SQVTM and CDR2 ANQGSEA. The receptor was derived from a human donor with Susac syndrome. The specimen sequenced was CD8+ T cells from PBMCs. The chain uses TRBV29-1 and TRBJ2-6; 7 nucleotides align to TRBD2. The CDR3 sequence is CSVEVRGGDGANVLTF. The CDR3 nucleotides read TGCAGCGTTGAAGTCCGCGGGGGAGATGGGGCCAACGTCCTGACTTTC.